This T cell receptor beta chain was recovered during a study of Graves' ophthalmopathy and Graves' hyperthyroidism. In its sample, this clonotype was seen many times. Its target is unknown. The CDR3 is made up of 15 amino acids. Between the trimmed V and J ends, which lost 10 bases and 7 bases, there was a span of 22 bases. CDR1 and CDR2 (germline): LNHDA, SQIVND (reference sequence). General observations from the study: In predicting ophthalmopathy progression, the model reached approximately 71% sensitivity and 72% to 85% specificity. In blood appeared most of the expanded thyroid clonotypes whose frequency exceeded 0.001.

RNA transcripts were the template, and TCR beta CDR3 regions were amplified from them. First-round RT-PCR with HTBI primers preceded a second-round multiplex PCR. Via MiXCR, TCRdb re-called the multiplex PCR reads, giving one row per CDR3 protein. Of roughly 230,000 distinct CDR3 sequences in the sample, 20% to 25% are singletons; the top ten hold about 40%. The specimen was peripheral blood. The clonotype originates from a woman aged 50 to 60 with Graves' ophthalmopathy. This rearrangement joins TRBV19 to TRBJ1-4, with D perhaps TRBD1 (6 bases). The CDR3 loop reads CATRRGDGAGEKLFF. In DNA form, the CDR3 reads TGTGCCACCCGAAGGGGGGACGGCGCGGGTGAAAAACTGTTTTTT.